The T cell receptor (beta chain) under discussion was sequenced for a study of OX40 agonist ivuxolimab in advanced cancers. The wider study: Averaging 60 years in age, with a range of roughly 20 to 79, the cohort was 65% to 90% male.

Clones were sequenced by immunoSEQ multiplex PCR, and TCRdb holds only the in-frame ones, with some missing. The table includes some 41,000 clones, around 87% detected once. Broader study findings: CD4+ and CD8+ blood T cells expanded clonally by week 6 at 0.1 to 3.0 mg/kg.

Enrollment shut out patients with autoimmune disease history or systemic immunosuppression. V lost 1 base, J lost 11 bases, and 10 bases lay in between. Germline-derived CDR1 and CDR2 are SGHDT and YYEEEE. The CDR3 has 12 residues. This clone was detected a few times. Its antigen is unknown. The clonotype originates from an adult with an advanced solid tumor such as melanoma, head and neck, liver or kidney cancer. This chain connects TRBV5-6 to TRBJ2-4; D gene ambiguous. The sequencing here drew on CD4+ or CD8+ T cells sorted from blood, taken in a trial of the OX40 agonist ivuxolimab. CDR3 bases: TGTGCCAGCAGCTTGAACAGTCGGTTTCAGTACTTC. It encodes CASSLNSRFQYF.